The entry below describes one T cell receptor beta chain. Its matching antigen is unknown. This specimen belongs to a study of cytomegalovirus exposure and HLA in healthy donors. Study-level results: Segments of the TCR beta V type were, in most cases, productive about 90% or about 30% of the time in an earlier analysis.

The V end lost 9 bases, the J end lost 2 bases, and 13 bases lay between the germline ends. This CDR3 spans 14 amino acids. CDR1 and CDR2 from the germline V gene are MNHEY and SMNVEV (reference sequence). PCR involved 60 Vbeta and 13 Jbeta primers. Assay used: immunoSEQ multiplex PCR; TCRdb lists only in-frame clones, some missing. The table includes roughly 100,000 clones, 82% detected once. This clonotype originated in a man over 45 in good health and CMV-seronegative. The V and J genes are TRBV27 and TRBJ2-2, with D perhaps matching TRBD1 (5 bases). The sample was PBMCs. The CDR3 DNA sequence: TGTGCCAGACGACAGCTGAATAACACCGGGGAGCTGTTTTTT. Its translation is CARRQLNNTGELFF.